The subject of this entry is one T cell receptor beta chain. This clonotype was observed many times. The specificity of this receptor is unknown. The input lacks base qualities; no much larger clone sits a single base away. This sample was included in a study of regulatory T cells in long-lasting Graves disease (dated by TCRdb to about 2021). Study-level background: Persistent Graves' disease meant more than 5 years of antithyroid drug treatment with TSH receptor autoantibodies that stayed positive. Peripheral blood TCR sequencing and RNA sequencing compared persistent Graves' disease patients with newly diagnosed Graves' disease patients. The study took place in China and was registered as a clinical trial. TCR sequencing covered around 13 persistent and roughly 20 newly diagnosed Graves' disease patients, 33 samples in total. On average, persistent Graves' disease patients in the clinical cohort had been on antithyroid drugs for around ten years. General conclusions and limits of the study: Lower TCR Shannon entropy and fewer highly expanded clones were observed in persistent Graves' disease patients than in newly diagnosed patients, which suggested clonal expansion. Only peripheral blood was studied, because thyroid tissue, the primary lesion, was inaccessible. The authors acknowledged the small sample size as a limitation that may reduce accuracy. A larger number of public clonotypes was shared among persistent patients (approximately 2,500) than among newly diagnosed patients (roughly 970). Sequencing and analysis were limited to the TCR beta chain.

The intended sense of this specimen's time point label: persistent/refractory GD, antithyroid drugs over 5 years with positive TRAb. For both TCR sequencing and RNA sequencing, RNA was extracted from PBMCs in TRIzol. Graves' disease was diagnosed according to American Thyroid Association guidelines. Recruitment of patients was carried out at an endocrinology department in Xi'an, China. From each patient, around 9 milliliters of peripheral blood was collected into an EDTA anticoagulant tube. PBMCs were isolated by Ficoll Paque Plus density gradient separation without further T cell sorting. An Agilent 2100 Bioanalyzer and agarose gel were used to check RNA quality, while a NanoDrop 2000 measured RNA concentration. The library was prepared using multiplex PCR. Data came from an Illumina HiSeq 4000. iRepertoire HTBI primers and Arm-PCR amplification of CDR3 regions were used to construct TCR beta libraries. Before sequencing, the PCR products went through gel purification. Per the source publication's procedure: Across samples, around 62 TRBV and 13 to 15 TRBJ segments were identified and used for gene usage analysis of CDR3 amino acid clonotypes. Filtered high-quality paired reads were merged into contigs using COPE and FqMerger. BLAST was used to align contigs to IMGT TRBV, TRBD and TRBJ reference genes, with CDR3 defined following IMGT. Any clonotype with a frequency above 0.1% was classified as a highly expanded clone. Shannon entropy served as the measure of repertoire diversity, while the Gini coefficient captured V-J evenness. A clonotype found in more than one individual was treated as public. TCRdb ran its own pipeline on the public reads, namely fastp trimming at Q25 and MiXCR clone calling, and kept in-frame beta chains. All rows with the same CDR3 protein become a single entry with the most common DNA and genes. The V and J calls were determined by TCRdb, not by the authors. The sample has about 470,000 distinct CDR3 sequences on record, around a fifth of them singletons. Over 6% of the sample is held by the ten biggest clonotypes.

The specimen was peripheral blood mononuclear cells (PBMCs), collected when the disease was refractory, from a patient treated with antithyroid drugs. The clonotype was recovered from a female donor with Graves disease.

The CDR3 is CSARGVEGSEKLFF. The DNA is TGCAGTGCTAGAGGGGTGGAGGGATCTGAAAAACTGTTTTTT. The chain links TRBV20-1 with TRBJ1-4; no D gene is confidently identified. Trimming removed 1 base from V and 7 bases from J, leaving 13 bases between the germline ends. The CDR1 and CDR2 encoded by the germline V gene (reference sequence) are DFQATT and SNEGSKA. From the cysteine up to the phenylalanine, the CDR3 has a length of 14 residues. Only the CDR3 region is kept as DNA, spanning 42 bases read in frame from base 1.